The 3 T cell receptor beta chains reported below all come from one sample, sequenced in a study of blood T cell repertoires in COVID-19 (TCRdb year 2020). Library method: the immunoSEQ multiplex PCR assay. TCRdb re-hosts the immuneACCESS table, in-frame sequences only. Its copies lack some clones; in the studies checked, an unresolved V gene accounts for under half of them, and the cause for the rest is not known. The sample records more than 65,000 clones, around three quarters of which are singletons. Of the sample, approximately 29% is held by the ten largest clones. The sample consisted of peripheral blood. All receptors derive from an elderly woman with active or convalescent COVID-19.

CDR3 DNA sequence: TGTGCCAGCAGTTATTATCAGGGGCGCACCGGGGAGCTGTTTTTT. Translation: CASSYYQGRTGELFF. This rearrangement joins TRBV6-2 or TRBV6-3 to TRBJ2-2; a possible D gene is TRBD1 (6 bases). The CDR3 length is 15 residues. CDR1 and CDR2 from the germline V gene are MNHEY and SVGEGT. V lost 3 bases and J 4 bases, leaving 12 bases between the germline ends.

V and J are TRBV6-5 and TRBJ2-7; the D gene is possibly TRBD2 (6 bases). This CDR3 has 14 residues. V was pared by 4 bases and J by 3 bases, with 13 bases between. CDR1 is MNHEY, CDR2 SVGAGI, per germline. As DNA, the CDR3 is TGTGCCAGCAGTTTGGGGACTGCAGTCTACGAGCAGTACTTC. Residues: CASSLGTAVYEQYF.

CDR3 nucleotides: TGTGCCAGCAGCTTAGCCCAGGGTCGGAGCACCATATATTTT. Amino acids: CASSLAQGRSTIYF. The chain is built from TRBV7-2 and TRBJ1-3; a weak D match, TRBD1 (5 bases). The germline V and J ends were trimmed by 0 bases and 9 bases, with 12 bases remaining between them. CDR3 length equals 14 residues. From germline, CDR1 is SGHTA and CDR2 FQGNSA.